Listed here is a single TCR beta chain. It has no known antigen specificity. Library generation was performed with the immunoSEQ multiplex PCR assay. The multiplex PCR relied on a mix of 60 forward primers for TCR Vbeta segments and 13 reverse primers for TCR Jbeta segments. The CDR3 region of rearranged TCR beta genes was amplified from genomic DNA by a multiplex PCR assay. Amplified TCR beta libraries were sequenced as 87-base-pair reads on the Illumina HiSeq System. Regarding the original processing steps: A later analysis counted some 80 million unique TCR beta chains across the roughly 700 repertoires, and roughly 10 million of these chains were shared by at least two donors. Raw reads were error-corrected and collapsed into unique sequences by a nearest-neighbor algorithm in which closely related sequences were merged to remove PCR and sequencing errors. Alignment of CDR3 sequences to IMGT reference sequences was used to assign V, D and J gene segments. Each retained sequence needed at least a six-nucleotide match to both a V gene segment and a J gene segment. A rearrangement was called productive if the CDR3 had no stop codons and remained in frame with V and J, and every other rearrangement was called non-productive. CDR3 was defined according to IMGT convention as the region running from the second conserved V-encoded cysteine to the conserved J-encoded phenylalanine. The earlier analysis of about 610 of the donors excluded sequences that lacked an unambiguous match to a single V gene segment. In an earlier analysis of approximately 550 of the donors, V segments were called functional above 56.7% productive rearrangements and were called segregating when the between-donor standard deviation exceeded 5%. A statistical classification framework was built to diagnose cytomegalovirus status from the catalog of TCR beta chain sequences. In a later analysis, TCR nucleotide sequences were compared against IMGT/GENE-DB human TR gene sequences so that V and J genes could be assigned. The TCRdist pipeline was used in a later analysis to assign CDR3 sequences and most-parsimonious VDJ recombination scenarios. In a later analysis, each TCR beta chain was defined by its CDR3 amino acid sequence together with its V-gene family, and reads lacking a unique V-gene family were excluded. In a later analysis, approximately 640 highly shared, low-generation-probability nucleotide sequences were removed to address suspected cross-contamination and a sequencing artifact. In a later analysis, a clonal expansion index was calculated for each public chain from normalized within-repertoire ranks of inferred template counts. In a later analysis, generation probabilities were computed using a VDJ recombination model fitted to out-of-frame rearrangements, and the results were checked against IGoR. A later analysis scored TCR-TCR, TCR-HLA and TCR-CMV co-occurrence with hypergeometric tests, applying a repertoire-size bias correction to TCR pairs. A later analysis estimated false discovery rates by permuting HLA or CMV assignments 20 times. In a later analysis, co-occurring TCRs were grouped using DBSCAN, with TCRdist sequence similarity added in when clustering inside HLA-allele-positive subsets. Co-occurrence clustering excluded repertoires with fewer than 30,000 or more than 120,000 public chains, plus five with anomalous nucleotide sharing. This is the immuneACCESS table as TCRdb keeps it, with only in-frame sequences that have V and J called. A part of the clones is gone; compared with another copy, unresolved V genes explain less than half, and the rest is unexplained. D and trimming come from the DNA, and the V and J calls and clone size come from that table. This sample's listing comprises about 32,000 clones. The ten largest clones represent around 4.5% of the sample.

There are 20 amino acids in the CDR3, from cysteine to phenylalanine inclusive. The DNA shown is the 60-base CDR3, in frame from base 1. Per the germline V gene, LGHNT is the CDR1 and FRNRAP is the CDR2. At the junction V is shortened by 0 bases and J by 1 base; bases outside the gene matches: 18. The record originates from a study of cytomegalovirus exposure and HLA in healthy donors (dated by TCRdb to 2017 to 2019). About the investigation overall: An earlier analysis of approximately 590 of the donors reported approximately 290 Gb of sequence data and 100 million to 140 million unique TCR beta sequences from some 180 million T cells. An early release covering 550 to 650 HLA-typed donors comprised 250 to 350 gigabases of sequencing data and around 80 million unique TCR sequences. Among the 398 genotyped donors, approximately 77% belonged to the genetic ancestry cluster associated with self-reported Caucasian donors. The study aimed to test whether cataloging public T cell receptors could reveal signatures of past pathogen exposure. The T cell repertoires of some 670 subjects were profiled by immunosequencing and related to cytomegalovirus serostatus. Besides the first cohort of around 700 subjects, a separate validation cohort made up of some 110 different subjects was used. The study combined high-throughput TCR immunosequencing, statistical association of individual TCRs with disease status, and machine learning to predict cytomegalovirus infection status. In a later analysis, previously published TCR beta repertoires from 600 to 850 donors were re-analyzed and high-resolution HLA genotyping was added so that TCR occurrence patterns could be studied. The later analysis used no new phenotypic data to find candidate immune exposures, relying instead on TCR beta sequences and their occurrence across donors. An earlier analysis of 500 to 650 of the donors applied high-throughput TCR beta sequencing to assess whether each TCR beta V gene segment acted as functional or pseudogenic. Donor age, sex, ethnicity and CMV serostatus were compiled together with the repertoire data. Genome-wide SNP genotypes for about 65% of the roughly 670 donors were used in a later genetic analysis, which treated that subset as a discovery cohort. Every repertoire in the discovery cohort had been generated on one and the same sequencing platform. Both class I and class II loci were covered by HLA typing, at four-digit resolution. The number of typed donors differed by locus: roughly 629-640 for A, B, C, DRB1 and DQB1; roughly 510 for DQA1; about 600 for DPA1; and about 450 for DPB1. Several DR-DQ haplotypes were treated as single units for association and clustering because of strong linkage in the cohort. On average, roughly 240,000 unique TCR beta nucleotide sequences were sequenced per donor among some 420 genotyped donors of the cohort, with 15% to 20% of those sequences being non-productive.

What the research found in general, with its limitations: Because some donors lacked HLA typing at each locus, the association tests relied only on the typed subset. This cohort had only TCR beta chains sequenced, and the lack of alpha or paired-chain data limited which features could be detected. It was suggested by the authors that the approach could potentially be generalized to other disease states and immunological phenotypes. The earlier analysis of about 600 of the donors excluded around 17 rarely observed V segments, including chromosome 9 orphons, because counts were too low. In a later analysis, most CMV-associated TCR beta chains were found to appear HLA-restricted, with HLA associations seemingly driven largely by CMV exposure. Assigning TCR associations to individual alleles was difficult when HLA alleles, especially DR and DQ, strongly co-occurred. CMV serostatus was the only immune exposure information available for the cohort. An earlier analysis of 587 of the donors showed that most TCR beta V segments appeared in productive rearrangements either about 90% or about 30% of the time, which broadly matched IMGT annotations. A later genetic analysis reported fewer N-insertions in productive TCRs among donors in an Asian-associated ancestry cluster than the 666-donor mean. While some public TCRs were present in many individuals, most TCR sequences turned up only very rarely across donors. Sequencing depth was assumed to be roughly uniform across donors in the presence/absence analyses, though that assumption may not hold. In a later analysis, TCR association rates were found to vary across HLA loci, with the most associated TCRs seen for DRB1 alleles and the fewest for HLA-C alleles. An association between a missense DCLRE1C variant and V-gene and J-gene trimming of TCR beta chains was found in a later genetic analysis and replicated in an independent cohort. Linkage disequilibrium might explain the correlated functional status among segregating V segments, but an unknown experimental factor could not be excluded. In a later analysis, several top co-occurrence clusters were reported to appear linked to parvovirus B19, influenza, CMV and Epstein-Barr virus. A later analysis found that HLA-associated TCR beta chains were more clonally expanded and had lower generation probabilities than equally common non-associated chains. In vitro tests confirmed that three of the cytomegalovirus-associated TCR beta chains recognize cytomegalovirus antigens. In a later analysis, some 17,000 TCR beta sequences were associated with specific HLA alleles at a false discovery rate of 0.05. A cluster of highly shared sequence variants was judged likely to represent a technical artifact of the sequencing pipeline. The study gave a list of around 170 TCR beta chains associated with cytomegalovirus. A further reported finding was that TCR beta sequences accurately predicted the HLA-A and HLA-B alleles for most subjects in the first cohort. The classifier was reported to diagnose cytomegalovirus status with high specificity and sensitivity in both the original and validation cohorts. Because the 87-base-pair reads could not distinguish some IMGT-functional V segments, including TRBV6-2 and TRBV6-3, those segments were excluded.

The cohort comprised fewer than 700 healthy bone marrow donors. Cohort members were all nominally healthy when sampled, although unrecorded immune exposures were likely present. The donor was CMV seronegative and was included in the group of a few hundred seronegative cohort members. Every donor gave a peripheral blood sample, and the peripheral blood mononuclear cells from that sample were used for TCR beta sequencing. The Qiagen DNeasy Blood Extraction Kit was used to extract genomic DNA from the blood cell samples. The V gene is TRBV12-5 and the J gene is TRBJ2-7; the central 7 bases match TRBD1. Sample: PBMCs. This TCR was sampled from a female donor in good health and CMV-seronegative. The DNA reads as follows: TGTGCTAGTGGTTTGGTAAGGATGACAGGGATCGGACGATTTTCCTACGAGCAGTACTTC. Its protein reads: CASGLVRMTGIGRFSYEQYF.